Below, 4 T cell receptor beta chains from the same sample are listed, as sequenced in a study of cytomegalovirus exposure and HLA in healthy donors. PCR amplification relied on 60 Vbeta primers (plus 13 Jbeta primers). Measured with immunoSEQ multiplex PCR; TCRdb has only the in-frame clones, and not every one. Of 100,000 to 150,000 clones in the sample, 80% to 90% are singletons; the top ten hold over 3%. The source material was PBMCs. The source is a woman between 35 and 50 years old in good health and CMV-seropositive.

V and J are TRBV19 and TRBJ1-5, with D tentatively TRBD1 (5 bases). The germline V gene encodes CDR1 LNHDA and CDR2 SQIVND (reference sequence). With 9 bases removed from V and 7 bases from J, the gap between germline ends came to 16 bases. The CDR3 contains 13 residues. Here the CDR3 reads CASNFQGPQPQHF. CDR3 nucleotides: TGTGCCAGCAACTTTCAGGGCCCACAGCCCCAGCATTTT.

V is TRBV11-2 and J is TRBJ1-4, with TRBD1 matching over 8 bases. Germline values: CDR1 SGHAT, CDR2 FQNNGV. CDR3 length: 14 residues. Unmatched junction bases numbered 7, after V lost 6 bases and J lost 7 bases. This CDR3 is CASRTDREIEKLFF. As DNA, the CDR3 is TGTGCCAGCAGAACGGACAGGGAGATTGAAAAACTGTTTTTT.

This clone was seen more than once but under ten times. The gene calls are TRBV5-4 and TRBJ2-5, with D possibly being TRBD2 (6 bases). The CDR3 contains 16 residues. Trimming took 4 bases from V and 3 from J, leaving 19 bases between them. The V gene's germline CDR1 is SGHNT and CDR2 YYREEE (reference sequence). The CDR3 region is CASSMGWRGAEETQYF. CDR3 DNA: TGTGCCAGCAGCATGGGGTGGCGGGGAGCGGAAGAGACCCAGTACTTC.

V and J are TRBV19 and TRBJ2-1; 9 positions match TRBD1. The J segment lost 8 bases and the V segment lost 5 bases, leaving 13 bases of the junction unmatched. The length of the CDR3 is 16 residues. Per germline, CDR1 LNHDA and CDR2 SQIVND (reference sequence). CDR3 sequence: CASSPDRGARYDEQFF. The DNA for the CDR3 is TGTGCCAGTAGTCCCGACAGGGGGGCGAGGTACGATGAGCAGTTCTTC.